The sequence of this TCR beta chain was determined in a study of T cells in localized non-small cell lung cancer. With regard to this clone: What it binds is not known.

Sequencing was performed with immunoSEQ multiplex PCR; in TCRdb, only in-frame clones are kept and a portion is missing. The sample lists approximately 11,000 clones, approximately 87% occurring once. Trimming cost V 2 bases and J 5 bases, with 9 bases left between them. The CDR3 sequence is 13 residues long. The germline V gene has CDR1 SNHLY and CDR2 FYNNEI. Notes on the study in general: Because sequencing included only one region (of the tumor), heterogeneity remains possible. The study detected a median roughly 57 of the top 100 tumor clones in adjacent lung. Greater blood T cell density accompanied longer overall survival.

The chain joins TRBV2 to TRBJ2-5; a possible D gene is TRBD2 (6 bases). The receptor was isolated from a male donor older than 55 with stage I lung adenocarcinoma. This material consisted of peripheral blood, taken before any cancer treatment. In nucleotides, the CDR3 is TGTGCCAGCAGTGAACAGCTAGCGGAGACCCAGTACTTC. The encoded protein is CASSEQLAETQYF.